These T cell receptor beta chains were read from a single sample in a study of blood T cell repertoires in COVID-19. Only in-frame clones appear in the TCRdb table, and some are missing; sequencing was by immunoSEQ multiplex PCR. The sample has tens of thousands of clones, approximately 80% seen once. The sequencing input was peripheral blood. The source is a man aged 50 to 59 with COVID-19, enrolled during active disease. The CDR3 runs from the conserved cysteine through the conserved F or W. The D gene is left open where the match is weak. Clone size is stated in some rows and not others, as once, few, many or a class when expanded.

clone_size: .; cdr3_length: 18; v_call: TRBV9; j_call: TRBJ2-1; d_call: TRBD2; cdr3_aa: CASSVGLAGGSSYNEQFF; cdr3_nt: TGTGCCAGCAGCGTAGGCCTAGCGGGGGGGAGCTCCTACAATGAGCAGTTCTTC
clone_size: .; cdr3_length: 14; v_call: TRBV2; j_call: TRBJ2-7; d_call: TRBD1; cdr3_aa: CASSRDSFSYEQYF; cdr3_nt: TGTGCCAGCAGTCGGGACAGCTTCTCCTACGAGCAGTACTTC
clone_size: .; cdr3_length: 15; v_call: TRBV23-1; j_call: TRBJ2-1; d_call: .; cdr3_aa: CASSRDKSSYNEQFF; cdr3_nt: TGCGCCAGCAGCCGGGACAAGAGCTCCTACAATGAGCAGTTCTTC
clone_size: .; cdr3_length: 17; v_call: TRBV7-2; j_call: TRBJ2-6; d_call: TRBD2; cdr3_aa: CASSLGRTSVGANVLTF; cdr3_nt: TGTGCCAGCAGCTTAGGCCGAACTAGCGTGGGGGCCAACGTCCTGACTTTC
clone_size: .; cdr3_length: 15; v_call: TRBV9; j_call: TRBJ2-2; d_call: TRBD2; cdr3_aa: CASSPRGGVTGELFF; cdr3_nt: TGTGCCAGCAGCCCACGTGGGGGGGTCACCGGGGAGCTGTTTTTT
clone_size: .; cdr3_length: 16; v_call: TRBV5-1; j_call: TRBJ2-3; d_call: TRBD2; cdr3_aa: CASSQTSGGALDTQYF; cdr3_nt: TGCGCCAGCAGCCAGACTAGCGGGGGGGCCTTGGATACGCAGTATTTT
clone_size: .; cdr3_length: 14; v_call: TRBV10-1; j_call: TRBJ1-5; d_call: TRBD1; cdr3_aa: CASSQGDSNQPQHF; cdr3_nt: TGCGCCAGCAGCCAGGGGGATAGCAATCAGCCCCAGCATTTT
clone_size: .; cdr3_length: 15; v_call: TRBV2; j_call: TRBJ2-7; d_call: TRBD2; cdr3_aa: CASRARLADTYEQYF; cdr3_nt: TGTGCCAGCAGGGCTAGACTAGCGGACACCTACGAGCAGTACTTC
clone_size: .; cdr3_length: 15; v_call: TRBV7-6; j_call: TRBJ2-1; d_call: .; cdr3_aa: CASSLGPPPGNEQFF; cdr3_nt: TGTGCCAGCAGCTTAGGGCCTCCGCCGGGAAATGAGCAGTTCTTC
clone_size: .; cdr3_length: 14; v_call: TRBV10-3; j_call: TRBJ2-7; d_call: .; cdr3_aa: CAISEPPTVYEQYF; cdr3_nt: TGTGCCATCAGTGAGCCGCCTACAGTCTACGAGCAGTACTTC
clone_size: .; cdr3_length: 13; v_call: TRBV27; j_call: TRBJ2-5; d_call: TRBD1; cdr3_aa: CASARGYQETQYF; cdr3_nt: TGTGCCAGCGCCAGGGGGTACCAAGAGACCCAGTACTTC
clone_size: .; cdr3_length: 14; v_call: TRBV28; j_call: TRBJ2-7; d_call: TRBD2; cdr3_aa: CASISGGRTYEQYF; cdr3_nt: TGTGCCAGCATTAGCGGGGGACGAACTTACGAGCAGTACTTC
clone_size: once; cdr3_length: 13; v_call: TRBV5-1; j_call: TRBJ2-7; d_call: TRBD1; cdr3_aa: CASSSGQSYEQYF; cdr3_nt: TGCGCCAGCAGCTCGGGACAGTCCTACGAGCAGTACTTC
clone_size: few; cdr3_length: 16; v_call: TRBV6-5; j_call: TRBJ1-2; d_call: .; cdr3_aa: CASSYSRGATNYGYTF; cdr3_nt: TGTGCCAGCAGTTACTCGCGGGGGGCTACAAACTATGGCTACACCTTC
clone_size: once; cdr3_length: 14; v_call: TRBV25-1; j_call: TRBJ2-5; d_call: .; cdr3_aa: CASSSGDSQETQYF; cdr3_nt: TGTGCCAGCAGCTCAGGGGATTCTCAAGAGACCCAGTACTTC
clone_size: .; cdr3_length: 14; v_call: TRBV6-5; j_call: TRBJ1-4; d_call: TRBD1; cdr3_aa: CASRGTGEGEKLFF; cdr3_nt: TGTGCCAGCAGGGGGACAGGGGAGGGGGAAAAACTGTTTTTT
clone_size: .; cdr3_length: 13; v_call: TRBV6-1; j_call: TRBJ1-1; d_call: .; cdr3_aa: CASSEWANTEAFF; cdr3_nt: TGTGCCAGCAGTGAATGGGCGAACACTGAAGCTTTCTTT
clone_size: .; cdr3_length: 16; v_call: TRBV19; j_call: TRBJ1-2; d_call: .; cdr3_aa: CASSIPRDDRTYGYTF; cdr3_nt: TGTGCCAGTAGTATTCCACGGGACGACAGGACCTATGGCTACACCTTC
clone_size: .; cdr3_length: 15; v_call: TRBV7-2; j_call: TRBJ2-1; d_call: TRBD2; cdr3_aa: CASSFGGASYNEQFF; cdr3_nt: TGTGCCAGCAGCTTCGGGGGGGCCTCCTACAATGAGCAGTTCTTC
clone_size: once; cdr3_length: 11; v_call: TRBV6-5; j_call: TRBJ1-1; d_call: .; cdr3_aa: CASQLNTEAFF; cdr3_nt: TGTGCCAGCCAATTGAACACTGAAGCTTTCTTT
clone_size: .; cdr3_length: 14; v_call: TRBV19; j_call: TRBJ1-2; d_call: .; cdr3_aa: CASSRSGIYYGYTF; cdr3_nt: TGTGCCAGTAGCCGATCAGGGATCTACTATGGCTACACCTTC
clone_size: .; cdr3_length: 13; v_call: TRBV20-1; j_call: TRBJ2-7; d_call: .; cdr3_aa: CSASTGYGDEQYF; cdr3_nt: TGCAGTGCCAGTACAGGGTATGGCGACGAGCAGTACTTC
clone_size: .; cdr3_length: 12; v_call: TRBV9; j_call: TRBJ2-1; d_call: .; cdr3_aa: CASGAAGYEQFF; cdr3_nt: TGTGCCAGCGGGGCCGCAGGGTATGAGCAGTTCTTC
clone_size: .; cdr3_length: 16; v_call: TRBV13; j_call: TRBJ2-3; d_call: TRBD2; cdr3_aa: CASSLRTSKFTDTQYF; cdr3_nt: TGTGCCAGCAGTTTAAGGACTAGCAAGTTTACAGATACGCAGTATTTT
clone_size: few; cdr3_length: 15; v_call: TRBV6-5; j_call: TRBJ1-6; d_call: TRBD1; cdr3_aa: CASSYGTGWNSPLHF; cdr3_nt: TGTGCCAGCAGTTACGGGACAGGGTGGAATTCACCCCTCCACTTT
clone_size: .; cdr3_length: 14; v_call: TRBV9; j_call: TRBJ2-1; d_call: .; cdr3_aa: CASSVGQGLSEQFF; cdr3_nt: TGTGCCAGCAGCGTAGGTCAGGGTTTAAGTGAGCAGTTCTTC
clone_size: once; cdr3_length: 16; v_call: TRBV5-1; j_call: TRBJ2-1; d_call: .; cdr3_aa: CASSPREGGGDNEQFF; cdr3_nt: TGCGCCAGCTCCCCCCGAGAAGGCGGGGGCGACAATGAGCAGTTCTTC
clone_size: .; cdr3_length: 14; v_call: TRBV2; j_call: TRBJ2-7; d_call: .; cdr3_aa: CASSQPGRPYEQYF; cdr3_nt: TGTGCCAGCAGTCAACCCGGGAGACCCTACGAGCAGTACTTC
clone_size: few; cdr3_length: 19; v_call: TRBV19; j_call: TRBJ1-2; d_call: TRBD1; cdr3_aa: CASSIGAGTGGVLDYGYTF; cdr3_nt: TGTGCCAGTAGTATAGGTGCCGGGACAGGGGGCGTTTTGGACTATGGCTACACCTTC
clone_size: .; cdr3_length: 12; v_call: TRBV7-2; j_call: TRBJ2-3; d_call: .; cdr3_aa: CASSLLVDTQYF; cdr3_nt: TGTGCCAGCAGCTTACTTGTAGATACGCAGTATTTT
clone_size: .; cdr3_length: 17; v_call: TRBV4-2; j_call: TRBJ2-2; d_call: .; cdr3_aa: CASSSHRLDQNAGELFF; cdr3_nt: TGTGCCAGCAGCTCCCATCGACTAGATCAAAACGCCGGGGAGCTGTTTTTT
clone_size: .; cdr3_length: 12; v_call: TRBV9; j_call: TRBJ2-2; d_call: .; cdr3_aa: CASSASPGELFF; cdr3_nt: TGTGCCAGCAGCGCCTCTCCCGGGGAGCTGTTTTTT
clone_size: once; cdr3_length: 11; v_call: TRBV29-1; j_call: TRBJ1-2; d_call: .; cdr3_aa: CSVVQNYGYTF; cdr3_nt: TGCAGCGTTGTGCAGAACTATGGCTACACCTTC
clone_size: .; cdr3_length: 15; v_call: TRBV19; j_call: TRBJ2-3; d_call: TRBD1; cdr3_aa: CASSKTGGESDTQYF; cdr3_nt: TGTGCCAGTAGTAAGACAGGGGGGGAGTCAGATACGCAGTATTTT
clone_size: .; cdr3_length: 14; v_call: TRBV4-3; j_call: TRBJ1-2; d_call: .; cdr3_aa: CASSHRNSYYGYTF; cdr3_nt: TGCGCCAGCAGCCACCGAAACAGTTACTATGGCTACACCTTC
clone_size: .; cdr3_length: 13; v_call: TRBV3-1/TRBV3-2; j_call: TRBJ1-1; d_call: .; cdr3_aa: CASSPVLNTEAFF; cdr3_nt: TGTGCCAGCAGCCCAGTGCTGAACACTGAAGCTTTCTTT
clone_size: .; cdr3_length: 14; v_call: TRBV2; j_call: TRBJ1-3; d_call: .; cdr3_aa: CASSTGSSGNTIYF; cdr3_nt: TGTGCCAGCAGTACGGGATCATCTGGAAACACCATATATTTT
clone_size: .; cdr3_length: 14; v_call: TRBV5-1; j_call: TRBJ1-3; d_call: .; cdr3_aa: CASSLDSIRNTIYF; cdr3_nt: TGCGCCAGCAGCTTGGATAGTATCCGAAACACCATATATTTT
clone_size: .; cdr3_length: 12; v_call: TRBV29-1; j_call: TRBJ1-2; d_call: TRBD1; cdr3_aa: CSVIQGLSGYTF; cdr3_nt: TGCAGCGTTATACAGGGGCTCAGTGGCTACACCTTC
clone_size: .; cdr3_length: 13; v_call: TRBV5-1; j_call: TRBJ2-5; d_call: .; cdr3_aa: CASYLGARETQYF; cdr3_nt: TGCGCCAGCTACCTGGGGGCCCGGGAGACCCAGTACTTC
clone_size: .; cdr3_length: 13; v_call: TRBV6-5; j_call: TRBJ2-1; d_call: .; cdr3_aa: CASSYSRVTEQFF; cdr3_nt: TGTGCCAGCAGTTACTCTCGGGTAACCGAGCAGTTCTTC
clone_size: .; cdr3_length: 16; v_call: TRBV5-1; j_call: TRBJ2-2; d_call: TRBD1; cdr3_aa: CASSLTGGTSTGELFF; cdr3_nt: TGCGCCAGCAGCCTCACAGGGGGCACGAGCACCGGGGAGCTGTTTTTT
clone_size: once; cdr3_length: 15; v_call: TRBV10-3; j_call: TRBJ2-5; d_call: TRBD2; cdr3_aa: CAISEPTSGGKTQYF; cdr3_nt: TGTGCCATCAGCGAACCCACTAGCGGGGGAAAGACCCAGTACTTC
clone_size: few; cdr3_length: 16; v_call: TRBV4-3; j_call: TRBJ1-2; d_call: .; cdr3_aa: CASSQDWGDVDYGYTF; cdr3_nt: TGCGCCAGCAGCCAAGATTGGGGGGACGTAGACTATGGCTACACCTTC
clone_size: .; cdr3_length: 15; v_call: TRBV11-2; j_call: TRBJ1-1; d_call: TRBD1; cdr3_aa: CASSFLKKGATEAFF; cdr3_nt: TGTGCCAGCAGCTTCCTCAAAAAGGGGGCCACTGAAGCTTTCTTT
clone_size: .; cdr3_length: 15; v_call: TRBV19; j_call: TRBJ1-5; d_call: TRBD1; cdr3_aa: CASSVGQGRVQPQHF; cdr3_nt: TGTGCCAGTAGTGTAGGACAGGGGAGGGTTCAGCCCCAGCATTTT
clone_size: .; cdr3_length: 13; v_call: TRBV3-1/TRBV3-2; j_call: TRBJ2-3; d_call: TRBD2; cdr3_aa: CASRLAPTDTQYF; cdr3_nt: TGTGCCAGCAGACTAGCGCCTACAGATACGCAGTATTTT
clone_size: .; cdr3_length: 15; v_call: TRBV6-5; j_call: TRBJ2-7; d_call: TRBD2; cdr3_aa: CASRGEGLVTYEQYF; cdr3_nt: TGTGCCAGCAGGGGGGAGGGGTTGGTCACCTACGAGCAGTACTTC
clone_size: .; cdr3_length: 14; v_call: TRBV19; j_call: TRBJ2-7; d_call: .; cdr3_aa: CASSIEGSVYEQYF; cdr3_nt: TGTGCCAGTAGTATAGAGGGGAGTGTCTACGAGCAGTACTTC
clone_size: .; cdr3_length: 15; v_call: TRBV10-3; j_call: TRBJ2-2; d_call: TRBD1; cdr3_aa: CAIREKKQGAGELFF; cdr3_nt: TGTGCCATCAGAGAAAAGAAACAGGGGGCCGGGGAGCTGTTTTTT
clone_size: .; cdr3_length: 13; v_call: TRBV11-2; j_call: TRBJ1-4; d_call: .; cdr3_aa: CASSSSPGGGLFF; cdr3_nt: TGTGCCAGCAGTTCTAGTCCGGGAGGGGGACTGTTTTTT
clone_size: .; cdr3_length: 16; v_call: TRBV27; j_call: TRBJ1-3; d_call: .; cdr3_aa: CASSLVPGYSGNTIYF; cdr3_nt: TGTGCCAGCAGTTTAGTCCCGGGGTACTCTGGAAACACCATATATTTT
clone_size: .; cdr3_length: 13; v_call: TRBV5-1; j_call: TRBJ2-1; d_call: .; cdr3_aa: CASSLVEATEQFF; cdr3_nt: TGCGCCAGCAGCTTGGTTGAGGCAACTGAGCAGTTCTTC
clone_size: .; cdr3_length: 15; v_call: TRBV6-2/TRBV6-3; j_call: TRBJ2-7; d_call: TRBD1; cdr3_aa: CASSPSDRGTYEQYF; cdr3_nt: TGTGCCAGCAGTCCCTCGGACAGGGGAACCTACGAGCAGTACTTC
clone_size: .; cdr3_length: 16; v_call: TRBV3-1/TRBV3-2; j_call: TRBJ1-1; d_call: .; cdr3_aa: CASSQGAGSLRTEAFF; cdr3_nt: TGTGCCAGCAGCCAAGGGGCAGGGTCCTTGCGCACTGAAGCTTTCTTT
clone_size: .; cdr3_length: 18; v_call: TRBV11-1; j_call: TRBJ1-3; d_call: TRBD1; cdr3_aa: CASSLASIPGQVGNTIYF; cdr3_nt: TGTGCCAGCAGCTTAGCTTCGATACCGGGACAGGTTGGAAACACCATATATTTT
clone_size: .; cdr3_length: 17; v_call: TRBV4-3; j_call: TRBJ2-3; d_call: TRBD2; cdr3_aa: CASSQGVAGGPTDTQYF; cdr3_nt: TGCGCCAGCAGCCAAGGAGTGGCGGGGGGGCCCACAGATACGCAGTATTTT
clone_size: .; cdr3_length: 13; v_call: TRBV2; j_call: TRBJ2-3; d_call: .; cdr3_aa: CASSGGNIDTQYF; cdr3_nt: TGTGCCAGCAGTGGTGGTAACATAGATACGCAGTATTTT
clone_size: .; cdr3_length: 14; v_call: TRBV19; j_call: TRBJ1-6; d_call: TRBD1; cdr3_aa: CASSGQGGNSPLHF; cdr3_nt: TGTGCCAGTAGTGGACAGGGGGGAAATTCACCCCTCCACTTT
clone_size: .; cdr3_length: 13; v_call: TRBV27; j_call: TRBJ1-2; d_call: TRBD1; cdr3_aa: CASSRDRLYGYTF; cdr3_nt: TGTGCCAGCAGTCGGGACAGGCTATATGGCTACACCTTC